This TCR beta chain originates from a study of beta chain features in type 1 diabetes. Every sorted population was more than 95% pure. Isolated RNA was reverse transcribed in full, so expressed TCRB transcripts were sequenced. TCRdb's copy holds only in-frame clones and misses some; the assay was immunoSEQ multiplex PCR. Found here are 450,000 to 600,000 clones, approximately 30% of them singletons; the top ten hold about 0.065%. The material sequenced was naive CD4+ T cells from blood. The receptor was derived from a young man in good health.

CDR3 bases: TGCAGCGTTGAGATGACAATAAGCACAGATACGCAGTATTTT. Its protein is CSVEMTISTDTQYF. The chain is built from TRBV29-1 and TRBJ2-3; D gene unclear. The CDR3 runs 14 residues. Trimming cost V 3 bases and J 0 bases, with 10 bases left between them. Germline V CDR1 and CDR2: SQVTM, ANQGSEA.